The 14 T cell receptor beta chains in this list originate from one sample, sequenced in a study of T cell responses to AZD1222 COVID-19 vaccine (dated by TCRdb to the early 2020s). Library preparation was by the immunoSEQ multiplex PCR assay. Not all clones reach the TCRdb copy of this immuneACCESS table, which keeps in-frame sequences only. Checked studies attribute under half of the gap to unresolved V genes and leave the rest unexplained. This sample comprises 95,000 to 150,000 clones, around 92% of them detected only once. Of the sample, around 1.5% falls within the top ten clones. Taken with the paper, the label for time point translates to: baseline before first vaccination. The sequencing here drew on peripheral blood, taken on day 0 of AZD1222 vaccination. These receptors were taken from an adult in good health.

The chain is built from TRBV11-2 and TRBJ1-2; D is undetermined. The CDR3 runs 14 residues. Germline V gives CDR1 SGHAT, CDR2 FQNNGV. V was pared by 5 bases and J by 7 bases, with 17 bases between. The CDR3 loop reads CASSTRADGGGYTF. CDR3 in DNA: TGTGCCAGCAGCACCCGGGCCGACGGTGGTGGCTACACCTTC.

The chain has TRBV29-1 and TRBJ2-2; the match to TRBD2 covers 13 bases. Germline CDR1 and CDR2: SQVTM and ANQGSEA. The J segment lost 3 bases and the V segment lost 5 bases, leaving 9 bases of the junction unmatched. The CDR3 is 17 amino acids. In DNA, the CDR3 is TGCAGCGTTTTTACTAGCGGGAGGGCCTCGGACACCGGGGAGCTGTTTTTT. It encodes CSVFTSGRASDTGELFF.

The V and J genes are TRBV5-1 and TRBJ1-1; D is unclear. Per the germline V gene, CDR1 is SGHRS and CDR2 is YFSETQ. This CDR3 is built from 15 residues. The V and J ends lost 0 bases and 4 bases respectively, with 13 bases between them. CDR3 bases: TGCGCCAGCAGCTTGGCGGTTAGGGCGAGCACTGAAGCTTTCTTT. Translating it yields CASSLAVRASTEAFF.

Only one count was recorded for this clone. This chain connects TRBV19 to TRBJ2-2; the match to TRBD2 covers 9 bases. Germline trimming cut 2 bases from V and 2 bases from J; bases unmatched to any gene: 3. The CDR3 length is 16 residues. Germline CDR1 is LNHDA and CDR2 is SQIVND (reference sequence). In DNA, the CDR3 is TGTGCCAGTAGTATATCTAGCGGGACCAACACCGGGGAGCTGTTTTTT. Its protein product is CASSISSGTNTGELFF. Using reference TRBV19 and TRBJ2-2 for the parts outside the CDR3, the full variable domain is DGGITQSPKYLFRKEGQNVTLSCEQNLNHDAMYWYRQDPGQGLRLIYYSQIVNDFQKGDIAEGYSVSREKKESFPLTVTSAQKNPTAFYLCASSISSGTNTGELFFGEGSRLTVL.

The rearrangement joins TRBV9 to TRBJ2-5, with 11 bases lining up with TRBD2. The germline V gene encodes CDR1 SGDLS and CDR2 YYNGEE. The CDR3 is 16 residues long. Trimming removed 0 bases from V and 2 bases from J; junction bases left unmatched: 3. The DNA of the CDR3 is TGTGCCAGCAGCGTAGGGGTAGCGGGAGGGCAAGAGACCCAGTACTTC. Protein: CASSVGVAGGQETQYF.

This sequence joins TRBV7-2 and TRBJ1-3, with TRBD1 identical over 9 bases. CDR3 length equals 18 residues. The V gene's germline CDR1 is SGHTA and CDR2 FQGNSA. The V and J ends lost 2 bases and 0 bases, in that order; junction bases with no gene match: 8. The CDR3 reads CASSLLGTGISSGNTIYF. The CDR3 nucleotides are TGTGCCAGCAGCTTACTAGGGACAGGGATAAGCTCTGGAAACACCATATATTTT.

DNA for the CDR3: TGTGCCAGCAGCGGCTTAGCGGGAGTCTATCCCTACGAGCAGTACTTC. It specifies CASSGLAGVYPYEQYF. The chain recombines TRBV9 with TRBJ2-7; TRBD2 aligns across 9 bases. CDR1 and CDR2 from the germline V gene are SGDLS and YYNGEE. The ends lost 3 bases at V and 2 bases at J; junction bases unmatched: 9. The CDR3 sequence is 16 residues long. Full variable domain (rest looked up from reference TRBV9 and TRBJ2-7): DSGVTQTPKHLITATGQRVTLRCSPRSGDLSVYWYQQSLDQGLQFLIQYYNGEERAKGNILERFSAQQFPDLHSELNLSSLELGDSALYFCASSGLAGVYPYEQYFGPGTRLTVT.

The rearrangement links TRBV24-1 to TRBJ2-3; 9 nucleotides agree with TRBD1. CDR3 size: 15 residues. CDR1 KGHDR and CDR2 SFDVKD come from the germline V gene. V shed 6 bases, J shed 3 bases, and the junction held 6 bases outside the gene matches. The CDR3 loop reads CATSNTGGATDTQYF. Written as DNA, the CDR3 is TGTGCCACCAGTAACACAGGGGGCGCGACAGATACGCAGTATTTT.

The chain carries TRBV19 and TRBJ1-5; no definite D call. Germline V gene sequence: CDR1 LNHDA, CDR2 SQIVND (reference sequence). This CDR3 region has 15 residues. The V gene lost 3 bases and the J gene lost 0 bases, with 9 bases spanning the gap. The CDR3 region is CASSISTLSNQPQHF. The CDR3 bases are TGTGCCAGTAGTATTAGCACGCTTAGCAATCAGCCCCAGCATTTT.

The V call is TRBV28, the J call TRBJ1-1, with 10 nucleotides matching TRBD1. Germline CDR1 reads MDHEN; CDR2 reads SYDVKM. The CDR3 runs to 17 residues. V lost 3 bases to trimming and J lost 0 bases; unmatched junction nucleotides: 7. CDR3 sequence (DNA): TGTGCCAGCAGTTTGTCCTCCGGGACAGGGGTGAACACTGAAGCTTTCTTT. Its protein is CASSLSSGTGVNTEAFF.

The CDR3 DNA is TGTGCCAGCAGCTCCAGCAGGCGGACTGAAGCTTTCTTT. Encoded protein: CASSSSRRTEAFF. The chain links TRBV28 to TRBJ1-1; no clear D. The CDR3 has 13 amino acids. V was pared by 6 bases and J by 5 bases, with 13 bases between. Germline-derived CDR1 and CDR2 are MDHEN and SYDVKM.

This clone was seen only a few times. The V gene is TRBV14, the J gene TRBJ2-7; TRBD1 is a possible D gene (6 bases). The V gene lost 1 base and the J gene lost 3 bases, with 19 bases spanning the gap. Germline V lookup: CDR1 SGHDN, CDR2 FVKESK. This CDR3 contains 17 residues. This CDR3 is CASSQGRLDRGDYEQYF. The CDR3 DNA sequence: TGTGCCAGCAGCCAAGGGCGTTTGGACAGAGGAGACTACGAGCAGTACTTC. Combining the CDR3 with reference TRBV14 and TRBJ2-7 gives the whole variable domain EAGVTQFPSHSVIEKGQTVTLRCDPISGHDNLYWYRRVMGKEIKFLLHFVKESKQDESGMPNNRFLAERTGGTYSTLKVQPAELEDSGVYFCASSQGRLDRGDYEQYFGPGTRLTVT.

The count of this clone is one. The chain couples TRBV30 to TRBJ2-7; 9 positions agree with TRBD1. The CDR3 is 13 residues long. The germline CDR1 and CDR2 sequences are GTSNPN and SVGIG (reference sequence). J gave up 2 bases and V 2 bases, and 1 base lay outside the gene matches. CDR3 sequence (DNA): TGTGCCTGGAGTCGACAGGGGGCCTACGAGCAGTACTTC. Translation: CAWSRQGAYEQYF.

The rearrangement links TRBV25-1 to TRBJ1-2; D gene unclear. This CDR3 spans 15 amino acids. V gave up 1 base and J gave up 2 bases, with 11 bases separating them. Germline-derived CDR1 and CDR2 are MGHDK and SYGVNS. CDR3 in amino acids: CASSEFVSWNYGYTF. CDR3 nucleotides: TGTGCCAGCAGTGAATTCGTGTCCTGGAACTATGGCTACACCTTC.